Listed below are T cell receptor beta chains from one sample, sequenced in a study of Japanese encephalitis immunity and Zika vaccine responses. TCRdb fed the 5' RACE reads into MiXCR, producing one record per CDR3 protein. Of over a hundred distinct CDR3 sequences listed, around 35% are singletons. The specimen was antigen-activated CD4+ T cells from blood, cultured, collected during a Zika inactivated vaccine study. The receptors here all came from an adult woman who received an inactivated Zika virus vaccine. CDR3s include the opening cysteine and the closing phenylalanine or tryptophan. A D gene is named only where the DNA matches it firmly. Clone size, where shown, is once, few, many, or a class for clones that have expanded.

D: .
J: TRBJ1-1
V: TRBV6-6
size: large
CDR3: CASSKGRDTTEAFF
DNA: TGTGCCAGCAGTAAGGGACGGGACACCACTGAAGCTTTCTTT

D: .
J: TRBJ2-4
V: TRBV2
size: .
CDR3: CASSERSGGDIQYF
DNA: TGTGCCAGCAGTGAAAGGTCCGGTGGGGACATTCAGTACTTC

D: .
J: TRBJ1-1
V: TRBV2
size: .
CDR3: CASSFLNTEAFF
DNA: TGTGCCAGCAGTTTCCTGAACACTGAAGCTTTCTTT

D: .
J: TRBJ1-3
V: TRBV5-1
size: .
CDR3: CASSDAGSSGNTIYF
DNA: TGCGCCAGCAGCGACGCAGGGTCCTCTGGAAACACCATATATTTT

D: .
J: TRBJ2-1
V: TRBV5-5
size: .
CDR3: CASSLFPGWGLDNEQFF
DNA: TGTGCCAGCAGCTTGTTTCCTGGGTGGGGACTCGATAATGAGCAGTTCTTC

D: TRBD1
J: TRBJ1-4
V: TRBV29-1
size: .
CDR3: CSVMTGTAHEKLFF
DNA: TGCAGCGTCATGACCGGGACAGCCCATGAAAAACTGTTTTTT

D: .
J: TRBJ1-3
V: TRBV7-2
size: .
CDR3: CATRTRDSSGNTIYF
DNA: TGTGCTACACGGACAAGGGATAGTAGCGGAAACACCATATATTTT

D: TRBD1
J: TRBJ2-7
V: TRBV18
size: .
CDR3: CASSRTGNYEQYF
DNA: TGTGCCAGCTCCCGGACAGGGAACTACGAGCAGTACTTC

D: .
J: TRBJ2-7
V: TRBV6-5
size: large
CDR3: CASSYSATLSLYEQYF
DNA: TGTGCCAGCAGTTACTCGGCCACCCTAAGCCTCTACGAGCAGTACTTC

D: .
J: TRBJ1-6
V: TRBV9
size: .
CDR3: CASSAGSGQGSDNSPLHF
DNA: TGTGCCAGCAGCGCTGGAAGCGGGCAGGGATCGGATAATTCACCCCTCCACTTT

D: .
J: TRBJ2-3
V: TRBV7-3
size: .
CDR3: CASSSQGTDTQYF
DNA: TGTGCCAGCAGCTCTCAGGGAACAGATACGCAGTATTTT

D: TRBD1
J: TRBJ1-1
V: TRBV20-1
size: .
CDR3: CTQGQGFLFPEAFF
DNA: TGCACCCAGGGACAGGGGTTCCTATTCCCTGAAGCTTTCTTT

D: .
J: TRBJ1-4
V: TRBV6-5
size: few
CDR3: CASSYSFSATNEKLFF
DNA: TGTGCCAGCAGTTACTCGTTCAGTGCAACTAATGAAAAACTGTTTTTT

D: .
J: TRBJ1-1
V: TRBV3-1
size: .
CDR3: CASSPPGHGNTEAFF
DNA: TGTGCCAGCAGCCCTCCCGGACACGGAAACACTGAAGCTTTCTTT

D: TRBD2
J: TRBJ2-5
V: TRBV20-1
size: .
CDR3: CSARRTSGIFETQYF
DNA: TGCAGTGCTAGGCGGACTAGCGGGATTTTCGAGACCCAGTACTTC

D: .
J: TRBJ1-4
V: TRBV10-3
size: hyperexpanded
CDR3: CAISAGQFSEKLFF
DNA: TGTGCCATCAGTGCAGGACAGTTTAGTGAAAAACTGTTTTTT

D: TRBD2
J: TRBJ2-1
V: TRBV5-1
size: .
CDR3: CASSFGGYNEQFF
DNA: TGCGCCAGCAGCTTCGGGGGGTACAATGAGCAGTTCTTC

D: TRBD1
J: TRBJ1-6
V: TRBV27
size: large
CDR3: CASSFRQGAYNSPLHF
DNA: TGTGCCAGCAGTTTTCGACAGGGTGCCTATAATTCACCCCTCCACTTT

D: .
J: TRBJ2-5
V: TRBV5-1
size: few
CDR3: CASSLGPGVETQYF
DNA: TGCGCCAGCAGCTTGGGGCCAGGGGTTGAGACCCAGTACTTC

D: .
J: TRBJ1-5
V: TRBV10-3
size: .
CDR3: CAISGGGSDQPQHF
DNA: TGTGCCATCAGTGGCGGAGGGTCTGATCAGCCCCAGCATTTT

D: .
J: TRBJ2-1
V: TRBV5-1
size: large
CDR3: CASSSSVEAGEQFF
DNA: TGCGCCAGCAGCTCCAGTGTGGAAGCAGGTGAGCAGTTCTTC

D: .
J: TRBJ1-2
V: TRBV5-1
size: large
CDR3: CASRDQNGADTF
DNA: TGCGCCAGCAGGGATCAGAACGGAGCCGACACCTTC

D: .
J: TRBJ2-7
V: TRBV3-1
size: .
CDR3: CASSPDGSYEQYF
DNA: TGTGCCAGCAGCCCGGACGGGTCCTACGAGCAGTACTTC

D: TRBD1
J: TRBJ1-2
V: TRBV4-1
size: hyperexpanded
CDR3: CASSLYDRANYGYTF
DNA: TGCGCCAGCAGCCTCTACGACAGGGCCAACTATGGCTACACCTTC

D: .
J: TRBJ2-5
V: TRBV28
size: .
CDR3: CASSLKETQYF
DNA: TGTGCCAGCAGTTTGAAGGAGACCCAGTACTTC

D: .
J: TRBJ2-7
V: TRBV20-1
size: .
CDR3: CSARGGFLEQYF
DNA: TGCAGTGCTAGAGGAGGTTTCCTCGAGCAGTACTTC

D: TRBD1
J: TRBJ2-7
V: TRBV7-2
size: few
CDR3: CASSLGQGAQYEQYF
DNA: TGTGCCAGCAGCTTAGGTCAGGGGGCTCAATACGAGCAGTACTTC

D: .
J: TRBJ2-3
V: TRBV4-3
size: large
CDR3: CASSQGGTNRVDTQYF
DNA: TGCGCCAGCAGCCAGGGGGGGACAAATAGAGTAGATACGCAGTATTTT

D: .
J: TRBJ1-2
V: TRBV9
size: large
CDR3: CASSGTAGYGYTF
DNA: TGTGCCAGCAGCGGGACGGCCGGCTATGGCTACACCTTC

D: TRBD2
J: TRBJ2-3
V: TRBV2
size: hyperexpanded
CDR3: CASSERLAADTQYF
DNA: TGTGCCAGCAGCGAGAGACTAGCTGCAGATACGCAGTATTTT

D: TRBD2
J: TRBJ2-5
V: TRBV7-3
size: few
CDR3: CASSPGGGQETQYF
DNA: TGTGCCAGCAGCCCCGGGGGGGGCCAAGAGACCCAGTACTTC

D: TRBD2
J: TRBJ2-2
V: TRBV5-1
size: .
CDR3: CASRAGLLLAGGNTGELFF
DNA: TGCGCCAGCAGGGCCGGATTACTACTAGCGGGGGGGAACACCGGGGAGCTGTTTTTT

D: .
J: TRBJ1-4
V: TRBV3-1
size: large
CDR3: CASSPGAQGGEKLFF
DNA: TGTGCCAGCAGCCCAGGGGCACAGGGAGGTGAAAAACTGTTTTTT

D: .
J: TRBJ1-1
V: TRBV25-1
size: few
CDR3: CASSTALRGNTEAFF
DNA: TGTGCCAGCAGTACCGCTCTAAGGGGGAACACTGAAGCTTTCTTT

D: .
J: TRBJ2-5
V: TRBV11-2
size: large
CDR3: CASSTGGQETQYF
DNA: TGTGCCAGCAGCACAGGCGGCCAAGAGACCCAGTACTTC